The rows below give T cell receptor beta chains drawn from one sample of a study of technical replicates of blood from four donors. TCRdb's table, derived via immunoSEQ multiplex PCR, lists solely in-frame clones and lacks some. The repertoire holds fewer than 70,000 clones, 94% seen once, with 0.2% to 0.25% in the top ten. The specimen was T cells isolated from PBMCs. The receptor source for this set is a human donor in good health. The conserved cysteine and the conserved F or W are not part of the CDR3 here. Clone size is shown for a subset of rows, as once, few, many or a class of expanded clone.

>TRBV10-3|-|TRBJ2-7
AIGLAETIKYEQY
>TRBV6-6|-|TRBJ2-1
ASSYPQGAGSEQF
>TRBV12-5|-|TRBJ2-5
ASGQGLAGGRETQY
>TRBV11-3|-|TRBJ1-5
ASSYGEQPQH
>TRBV10-1|-|TRBJ2-3
ASSESWTSTDTQY
>TRBV7-8|once|TRBJ2-1
ASSFSRYNEQF
>TRBV5-1|-|TRBJ2-5
ASSFQGAGAKQETQY
>TRBV6-6|-|TRBJ2-7
ASSLLRDRDYEQY
>TRBV7-6|-|TRBJ2-2
ASSHLEGNTGELF
>TRBV11-2|-|TRBJ2-6
ASSRAPGSGANVLT
>TRBV7-9|-|TRBJ1-2
ASSFGSYGYT
>TRBV5-1|once|TRBJ2-1
ASSQDREPYNEQF
>TRBV5-4|-|TRBJ2-5
ASSLDRGGARETQY
>TRBV18|-|TRBJ1-1
ASSLQTGTNTEAF
>TRBV10-1|few|TRBJ1-6
ASSESKETTLH
>TRBV14|-|TRBJ2-5
ASSRLAGQETQY
>TRBV5-1|-|TRBJ2-7
ASSLNAGSYEQY
>TRBV18|-|TRBJ1-6
ASSPRASTAGYNSPLH
>TRBV28|-|TRBJ2-7
ASTLTGWRENEQY
>TRBV18|-|TRBJ1-5
ASSREGASQPQH
>TRBV18|-|TRBJ1-1
ASSRLQNTEAF
>TRBV5-1|-|TRBJ1-4
ASSPQPRAGEKLF
>TRBV5-1|-|TRBJ1-4
ASSLRQATNEKLF
>TRBV11-2|-|TRBJ2-2
ASSPQGLNTGELF
>TRBV6-5|-|TRBJ2-3
ASFRLGTDTQY
>TRBV28|-|TRBJ1-2
ASSQARYGYT
>TRBV9|-|TRBJ2-5
ASSDGLAEETQY
>TRBV7-9|once|TRBJ2-3
ASSSGDSTDTQY
>TRBV5-4|once|TRBJ2-7
ASSQTGGNYEQY
>TRBV28|-|TRBJ2-7
ASRRTSGIPAYEQY
>TRBV28|-|TRBJ2-2
ASSRGLTNTGELF
>TRBV6-5|-|TRBJ1-3
ASSRMLAGNTIY
>TRBV12-5|-|TRBJ1-5
ASGLPLGRASGNQPQH
>TRBV6-6|-|TRBJ1-1
ASSYPLRGTEAF
>TRBV15|-|TRBJ2-2
ATSRDLAGTNTGELF
>TRBV5-4|-|TRBJ1-2
ASSLSRQGGYGYT
>TRBV6-5|-|TRBJ1-2
ASSYGRDLGSYT
>TRBV5-4|-|TRBJ2-3
ASSYAGAGSTDTQY
>TRBV18|-|TRBJ2-7
ASSPPAGSYEQY
>TRBV5-4|once|TRBJ2-1
ASSLMLVGGGNEQF
>TRBV5-1|-|TRBJ1-5
ASSLVQGDQPQH
>TRBV12-5|once|TRBJ1-1
ASGLFTLSGSTEAF
>TRBV28|-|TRBJ2-7
ASSLFGVGYEQY
>TRBV5-1|-|TRBJ2-5
ASSLSGTSGETQY
>TRBV9|-|TRBJ2-7
ASSGERGTYEQY
>TRBV14|-|TRBJ1-4
ASSSVATNEKLF
>TRBV7-9|few|TRBJ1-5
ASSLEGRGNQPQH
>TRBV28|-|TRBJ2-7
ASISGTSGRSYEQY
>TRBV28|-|TRBJ2-2
ASSLSYDRTSGLLLRTGELF
>TRBV7-9|-|TRBJ1-1
ASSHRPGGDISGNAEAF
>TRBV11-2|-|TRBJ1-1
ASSSISGQVTEAF
>TRBV9|-|TRBJ1-2
ASSVSGVANYGYT
>TRBV5-1|-|TRBJ2-6
ASSLALSGANVLT
>TRBV14|-|TRBJ1-1
ASSQGRTEAF
>TRBV5-6|-|TRBJ1-5
ASSLGGAGQGRDQPQH
>TRBV28|-|TRBJ2-4
ASSPGDSKNIQY
>TRBV9|-|TRBJ2-2
ASSVLSSGRGGELF